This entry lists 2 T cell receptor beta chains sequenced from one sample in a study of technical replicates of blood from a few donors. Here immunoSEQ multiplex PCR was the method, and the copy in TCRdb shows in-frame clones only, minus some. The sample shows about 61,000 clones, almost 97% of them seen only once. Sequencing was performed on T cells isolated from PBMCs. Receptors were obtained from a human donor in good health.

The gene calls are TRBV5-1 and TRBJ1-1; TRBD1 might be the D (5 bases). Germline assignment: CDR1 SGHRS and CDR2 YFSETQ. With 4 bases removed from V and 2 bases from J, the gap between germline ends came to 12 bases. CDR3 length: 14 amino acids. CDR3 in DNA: TGCGCCAGCAGCATCGGGGGGTCAAACACTGAAGCTTTCTTT. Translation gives CASSIGGSNTEAFF.

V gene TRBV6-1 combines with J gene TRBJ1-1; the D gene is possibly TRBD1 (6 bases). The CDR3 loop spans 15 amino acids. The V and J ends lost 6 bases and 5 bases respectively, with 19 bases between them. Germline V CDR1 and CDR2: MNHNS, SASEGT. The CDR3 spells CASRPRQDSRTEAFF. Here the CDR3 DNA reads TGTGCCAGCAGGCCGAGACAGGATTCGAGGACTGAAGCTTTCTTT.